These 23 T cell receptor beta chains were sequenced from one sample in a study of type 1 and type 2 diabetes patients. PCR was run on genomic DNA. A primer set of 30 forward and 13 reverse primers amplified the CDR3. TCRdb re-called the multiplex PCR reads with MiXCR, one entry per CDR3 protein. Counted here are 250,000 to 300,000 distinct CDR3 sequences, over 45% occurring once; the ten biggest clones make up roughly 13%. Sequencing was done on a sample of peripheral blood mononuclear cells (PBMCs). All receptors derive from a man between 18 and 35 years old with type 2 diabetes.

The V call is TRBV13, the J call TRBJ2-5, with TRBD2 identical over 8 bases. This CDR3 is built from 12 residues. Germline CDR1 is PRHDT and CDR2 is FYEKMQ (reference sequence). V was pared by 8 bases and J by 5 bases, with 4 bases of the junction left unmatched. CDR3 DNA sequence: TGTGCCAGCCGGGAGGGATGGGAGACCCAGTACTTC. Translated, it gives CASREGWETQYF.

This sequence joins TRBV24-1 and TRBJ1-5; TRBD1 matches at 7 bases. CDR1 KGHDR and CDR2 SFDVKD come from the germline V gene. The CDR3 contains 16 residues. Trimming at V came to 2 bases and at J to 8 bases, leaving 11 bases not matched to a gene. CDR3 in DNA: TGTGCCACCAGTGATTCTAACAGGGGACCAAGAGAGCCCCAGCATTTT. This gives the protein CATSDSNRGPREPQHF.

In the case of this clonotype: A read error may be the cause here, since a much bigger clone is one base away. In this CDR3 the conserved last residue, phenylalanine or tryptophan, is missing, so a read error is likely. CDR3 nucleotide sequence: TGTGCCAGCAGTGAAAGTAGCGGGAGTAACGGGGAGCTGTTTTAT. Amino acids: CASSESSGSNGELFY. V is TRBV6-6 and J is TRBJ2-2; 9 nucleotides line up with TRBD2. Unmatched junction bases numbered 8, after V lost 5 bases and J lost 7 bases. CDR1 and CDR2 (germline): MNHNY, SVGAGI (reference sequence). The CDR3 extends over 15 amino acids.

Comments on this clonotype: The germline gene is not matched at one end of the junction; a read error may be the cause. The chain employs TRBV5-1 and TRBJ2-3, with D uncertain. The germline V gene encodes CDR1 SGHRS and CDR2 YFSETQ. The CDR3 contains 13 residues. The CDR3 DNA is TGTGCCAGCAGCGTAAATCTGCGCGATACGCAGTATTTT. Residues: CASSVNLRDTQYF.

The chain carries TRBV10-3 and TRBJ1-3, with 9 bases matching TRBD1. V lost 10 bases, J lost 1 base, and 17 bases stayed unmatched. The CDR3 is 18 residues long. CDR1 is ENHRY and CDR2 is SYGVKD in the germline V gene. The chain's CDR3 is CATGAPGQGDRSGNTIYF. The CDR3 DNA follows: TGTGCCACCGGAGCTCCGGGACAGGGTGATCGATCTGGAAACACCATATATTTT.

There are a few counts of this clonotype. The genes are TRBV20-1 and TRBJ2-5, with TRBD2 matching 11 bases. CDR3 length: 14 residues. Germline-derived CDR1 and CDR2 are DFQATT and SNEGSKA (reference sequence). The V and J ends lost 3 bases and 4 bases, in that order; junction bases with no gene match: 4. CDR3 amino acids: CSARTSGVRETQYF. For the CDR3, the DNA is TGCAGTGCTAGGACTAGCGGGGTCCGAGAGACCCAGTACTTC.

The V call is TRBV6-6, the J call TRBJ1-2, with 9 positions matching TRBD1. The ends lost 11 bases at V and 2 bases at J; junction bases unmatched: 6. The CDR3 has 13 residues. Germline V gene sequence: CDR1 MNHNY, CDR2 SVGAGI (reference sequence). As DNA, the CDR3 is TGTGCCGCCCAGGGACAGGGAAACTATGGCTACACCTTC. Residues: CAAQGQGNYGYTF.

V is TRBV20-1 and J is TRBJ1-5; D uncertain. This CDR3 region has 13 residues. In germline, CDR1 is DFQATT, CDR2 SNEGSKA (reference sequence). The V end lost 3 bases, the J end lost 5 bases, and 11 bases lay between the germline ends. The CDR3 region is CSASQEGDQPQHF. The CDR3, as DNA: TGCAGTGCTAGCCAGGAGGGAGATCAGCCCCAGCATTTT.

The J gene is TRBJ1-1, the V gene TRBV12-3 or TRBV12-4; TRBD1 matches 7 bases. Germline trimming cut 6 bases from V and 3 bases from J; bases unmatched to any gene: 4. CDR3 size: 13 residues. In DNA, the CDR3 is TGTGCCAGCAGCTCAGGGGGATACACTGAAGCTTTCTTT. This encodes CASSSGGYTEAFF.

CDR3 sequence (DNA): TGTGCCAGCAGTTCGGTCCCAGGGACCCTTACAGATACGCAGTATTTT. Translation: CASSSVPGTLTDTQYF. V and J are TRBV25-1 and TRBJ2-3; the D call may be TRBD1 or TRBD2 (5 bases each). Germline CDR1 and CDR2: MGHDK and SYGVNS. This CDR3 region has 16 residues. V shed 5 bases and J shed 3 bases, with 18 bases lying between them.

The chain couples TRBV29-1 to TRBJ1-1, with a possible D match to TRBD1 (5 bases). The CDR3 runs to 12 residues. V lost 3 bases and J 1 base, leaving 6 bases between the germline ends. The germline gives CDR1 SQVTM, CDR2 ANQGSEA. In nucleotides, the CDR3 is TGCAGCGTTGAGGGGGGGAACACTGAAGCTTTCTTT. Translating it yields CSVEGGNTEAFF.

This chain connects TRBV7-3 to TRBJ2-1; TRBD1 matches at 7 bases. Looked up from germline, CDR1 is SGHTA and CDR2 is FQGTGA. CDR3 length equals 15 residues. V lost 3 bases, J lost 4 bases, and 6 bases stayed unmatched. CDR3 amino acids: CASSFVQGVYNEQFF. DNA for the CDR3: TGTGCCAGCAGCTTCGTGCAGGGGGTGTACAATGAGCAGTTCTTC. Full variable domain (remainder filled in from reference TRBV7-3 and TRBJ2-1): GAGVSQTPSNKVTEKGKYVELRCDPISGHTALYWYRQSLGQGPEFLIYFQGTGAADDSGLPNDRFFAVRPEGSVSTLKIQRTERGDSAVYLCASSFVQGVYNEQFFGPGTRLTVL.

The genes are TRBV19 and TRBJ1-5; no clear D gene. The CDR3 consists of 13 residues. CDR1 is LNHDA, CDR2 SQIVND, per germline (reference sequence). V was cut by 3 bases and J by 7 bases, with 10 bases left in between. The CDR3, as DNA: TGTGCCAGTAGTATCTGGGCGGGGCAGCCCCAGCATTTT. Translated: CASSIWAGQPQHF. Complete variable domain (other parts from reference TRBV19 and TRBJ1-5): DGGITQSPKYLFRKEGQNVTLSCEQNLNHDAMYWYRQDPGQGLRLIYYSQIVNDFQKGDIAEGYSVSREKKESFPLTVTSAQKNPTAFYLCASSIWAGQPQHFGDGTRLSIL.

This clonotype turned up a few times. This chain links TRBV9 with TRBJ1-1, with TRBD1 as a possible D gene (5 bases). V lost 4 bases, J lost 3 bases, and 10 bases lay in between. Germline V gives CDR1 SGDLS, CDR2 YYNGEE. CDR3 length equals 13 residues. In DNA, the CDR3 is TGTGCCAGCAGCCGTGGGACCCACACTGAAGCTTTCTTT. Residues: CASSRGTHTEAFF.

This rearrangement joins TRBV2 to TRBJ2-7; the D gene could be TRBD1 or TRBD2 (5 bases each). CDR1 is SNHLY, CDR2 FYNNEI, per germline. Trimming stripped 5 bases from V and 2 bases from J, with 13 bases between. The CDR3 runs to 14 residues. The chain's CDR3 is CASSFSGTPYEQYF. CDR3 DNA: TGTGCCAGCAGTTTTTCGGGGACCCCCTACGAGCAGTACTTC.

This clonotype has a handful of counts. The chain's CDR3 is CATSRVGGSTDTQYF. DNA of the CDR3: TGTGCCACCAGCAGAGTGGGGGGGAGCACAGATACGCAGTATTTT. The chain is built from TRBV15 and TRBJ2-3; 7 positions match TRBD2. CDR1 and CDR2 (germline): LNHNV, YYDKDF (reference sequence). The trim removed 1 base at V and 0 bases at J, leaving 1 base unmatched. This CDR3 is 15 amino acids long.

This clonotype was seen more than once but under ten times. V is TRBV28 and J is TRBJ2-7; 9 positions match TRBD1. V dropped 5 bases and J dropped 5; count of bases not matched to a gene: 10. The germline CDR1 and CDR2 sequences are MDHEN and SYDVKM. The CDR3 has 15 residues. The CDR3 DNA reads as TGTGCCAGCAGTCTCCGGGACAGGGCCACCCACGAGCAGTACTTC. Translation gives CASSLRDRATHEQYF.

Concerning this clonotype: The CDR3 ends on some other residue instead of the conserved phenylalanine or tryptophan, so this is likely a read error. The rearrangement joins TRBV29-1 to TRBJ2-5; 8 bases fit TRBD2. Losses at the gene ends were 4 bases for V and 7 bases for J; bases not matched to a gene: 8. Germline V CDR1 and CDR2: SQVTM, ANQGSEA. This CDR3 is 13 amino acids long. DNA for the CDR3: TGCAGCGTTGTCATGGCGGGAGGTGTGACCCAGTACCTC. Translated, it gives CSVVMAGGVTQYL.

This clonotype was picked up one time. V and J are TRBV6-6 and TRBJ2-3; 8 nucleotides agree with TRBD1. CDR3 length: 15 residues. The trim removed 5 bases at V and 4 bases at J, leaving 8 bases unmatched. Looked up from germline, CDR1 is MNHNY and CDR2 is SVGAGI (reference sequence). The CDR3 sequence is CASSLTGARADTQYF. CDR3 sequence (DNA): TGTGCCAGCAGTCTGACAGGGGCGAGGGCAGATACGCAGTATTTT.

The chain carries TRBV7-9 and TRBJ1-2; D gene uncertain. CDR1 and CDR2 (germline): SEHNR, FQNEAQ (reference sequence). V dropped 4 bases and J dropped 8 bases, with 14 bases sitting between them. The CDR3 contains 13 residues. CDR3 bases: TGTGCCAGCAGCTCAGGCGAGGTGGGAGGCTACACCTTC. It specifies CASSSGEVGGYTF.

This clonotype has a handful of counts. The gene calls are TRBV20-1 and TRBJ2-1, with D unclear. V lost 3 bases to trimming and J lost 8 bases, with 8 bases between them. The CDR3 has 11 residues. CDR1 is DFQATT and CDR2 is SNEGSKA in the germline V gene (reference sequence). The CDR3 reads CSASVWDEQFF. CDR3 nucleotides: TGCAGTGCTAGTGTTTGGGATGAGCAGTTCTTC.

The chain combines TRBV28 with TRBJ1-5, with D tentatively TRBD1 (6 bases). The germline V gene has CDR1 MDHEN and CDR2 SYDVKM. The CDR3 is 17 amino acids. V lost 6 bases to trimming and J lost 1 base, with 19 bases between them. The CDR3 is CASSPGGRGRSNQPQHF. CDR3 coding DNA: TGTGCCAGCAGCCCCGGGGGCAGGGGTCGAAGCAATCAGCCCCAGCATTTT. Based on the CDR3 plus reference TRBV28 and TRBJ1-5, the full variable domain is DVKVTQSSRYLVKRTGEKVFLECVQDMDHENMFWYRQDPGLGLRLIYFSYDVKMKEKGDIPEGYSVSREKKERFSLILESASTNQTSMYLCASSPGGRGRSNQPQHFGDGTRLSIL.

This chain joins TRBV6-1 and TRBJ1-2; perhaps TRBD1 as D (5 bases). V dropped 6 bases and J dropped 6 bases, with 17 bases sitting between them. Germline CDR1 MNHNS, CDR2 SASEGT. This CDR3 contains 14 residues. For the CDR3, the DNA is TGTGCCAGCAGGGTCGGGAGGGGTATTAATGGCTACACCTTC. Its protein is CASRVGRGINGYTF.